Here is one T cell receptor (beta chain) with its context. Antigen: not known. The data belong to a study of siplizumab effects on memory and regulatory T cells. Study-wide points: With siplizumab, cumulative frequency of CD4+ memory-derived alloreactive sequences dropped significantly.

The CDR3 totals 14 residues. V shed 9 bases, J shed 2 bases, and the junction held 9 bases outside the gene matches. CDR1 LNHDA and CDR2 SQIVND come from the germline V gene (reference sequence). TCRdb's table, derived via immunoSEQ multiplex PCR, lists solely in-frame clones and lacks some. The sample includes around 120,000 clones, about 94% of them seen just once. The receptor was isolated from a human donor in good health. The chain links TRBV19 to TRBJ1-1; TRBD1 agrees at 7 bases. The sample consisted of non-Treg CD4+ T cells sorted from blood. The CDR3 nucleotides are TGTGCCAGCCGAGACAGGGTAAGCAACACTGAAGCTTTCTTT. This encodes CASRDRVSNTEAFF.